The 4 T cell receptor beta chains listed next were all sequenced from one sample in a study of graft-versus-host responses after intestinal transplantation (dated by TCRdb to the early 2020s). Libraries were built with the immunoSEQ multiplex PCR assay. The clones in this table, taken by TCRdb from immuneACCESS, are in-frame only. Not every clone is retained; where verified, under half of the shortfall comes from an unresolved V gene, and the cause of the rest is unknown. The sample table holds 25,000 to 35,000 clones, of which 85% to 95% were seen once. The ten largest clonotypes hold over 0.7% of the sample. Here the sequenced sample was PBMCs, taken approximately ten weeks after intestinal transplant. These receptors all stem from a human patient who received an intestinal transplant, so some T cells may come from the graft donor.

The CDR3 spells CASSIFTASNYGYTF. As DNA, the CDR3 is TGTGCCAGTAGTATCTTCACCGCGTCTAACTATGGCTACACCTTC. The V gene is TRBV19, the J gene TRBJ1-2; no reliable D call. Between the trimmed V and J ends, which lost 3 bases and 0 bases, there was a span of 11 bases. The CDR3 is made up of 15 amino acids. Looked up from germline, CDR1 is LNHDA and CDR2 is SQIVND (reference sequence).

This rearrangement joins TRBV7-9 to TRBJ2-3; 13 bases line up with TRBD2. Germline CDR1 is SEHNR and CDR2 is FQNEAQ (reference sequence). The V gene end was trimmed by 4 bases and the J gene end by 4 bases; junction bases not matched to a gene: 2. This CDR3 spans 15 amino acids. The CDR3 DNA reads as TGTGCCAGCAGCTCGACTAGCGGGAGGCCAGATACGCAGTATTTT. Translating gives CASSSTSGRPDTQYF.

The genes are TRBV28 and TRBJ2-7; 9 positions agree with TRBD2. This CDR3 is built from 14 residues. Germline V lookup: CDR1 MDHEN, CDR2 SYDVKM. J gave up 6 bases and V 3 bases, and 6 bases lay outside the gene matches. The CDR3 coding sequence is TGTGCCAGCAGTTTCCGTGGCGGGAGGGCCGAGCAGTACTTC. This codes for CASSFRGGRAEQYF.

DNA for the CDR3: TGTGCCAGCAGCTTGGGGACGGGGGGCGAGGATGACAATGAGCAGTTCTTC. This gives the protein CASSLGTGGEDDNEQFF. This chain uses TRBV5-4 with TRBJ2-1, with a weak D call TRBD2 (7 bases). Looked up from germline, CDR1 is SGHNT and CDR2 is YYREEE (reference sequence). Deletions cut 0 bases from V and 5 bases from J, with 18 bases between. The CDR3 runs 17 residues.